A single sample is the source of the 13 T cell receptor beta chains below, sequenced in a study of T cells in Graves' hyperthyroidism and ophthalmopathy. TCR beta CDR3 regions were amplified from RNA. An initial round of RT-PCR targeting the TCR CDR3 relied on the HTBI primer set. TCRdb recomputed calls from the multiplex PCR reads with MiXCR, one row per CDR3 protein. The repertoire holds around 420,000 distinct CDR3 sequences, around 14% seen once, with 13% to 15% in the top ten. Sequenced input: blood. The receptors originated from a woman under 30 with Graves' hyperthyroidism.

This clonotype was seen only a few times. CDR3 residues: CATSDPLSRAQVSSYNEQFF. DNA for the CDR3: TGTGCCACCAGTGATCCCCTCTCAAGGGCCCAGGTGAGCTCCTACAATGAGCAGTTCTTC. V is TRBV24-1 and J is TRBJ2-1; D gene uncertain. The V end was cut by 3 bases, the J end by 0 bases, with 23 bases between. Germline CDR1 and CDR2: KGHDR and SFDVKD. The CDR3 is made up of 20 amino acids.

This clonotype was observed many times. CDR3 sequence: CASSLASTGNTGELFF. DNA of the CDR3: TGTGCCAGCAGCTTAGCCTCTACAGGAAACACCGGGGAGCTGTTTTTT. This rearrangement joins TRBV11-3 to TRBJ2-2; the D gene is possibly TRBD1 (5 bases). The germline gives CDR1 SGHNT, CDR2 YENEEA. V lost 1 base and J lost 2, with 11 bases in between. The CDR3 totals 16 residues. The whole variable domain, remainder taken from reference TRBV11-3 and TRBJ2-2, is EAGVVQSPRYKIIEKKQPVAFWCNPISGHNTLYWYLQNLGQGPELLIRYENEEAVDDSQLPKDRFSAERLKGVDSTLKIQPAELGDSAVYLCASSLASTGNTGELFFGEGSRLTVL.

This clonotype occurred many times. The rearrangement links TRBV6-2 or TRBV6-3 to TRBJ2-7; D might be TRBD2 (5 bases). The germline gives CDR1 MNHEY, CDR2 SVGEGT. CDR3 length equals 15 residues. V lost 5 bases and J lost 1, with 15 bases in between. CDR3 sequence (DNA): TGTGCCAGCAGTCCTCCTAGCCTGGGGTCCTACGAGCAGTACTTC. It specifies CASSPPSLGSYEQYF.

This clonotype was observed a few times. V is TRBV20-1 and J is TRBJ2-7, with 8 bases fitting TRBD2. Trimming removed 6 bases from V and 3 bases from J; junction bases left unmatched: 7. CDR1 is DFQATT and CDR2 is SNEGSKA in the germline V gene (reference sequence). There are 13 residues in the CDR3. CDR3 residues: CSAGGATLYEQYF. DNA for the CDR3: TGCAGTGCCGGGGGGGCCACTCTCTACGAGCAGTACTTC.

In its sample, this clonotype was seen many times. This chain connects TRBV6-1 to TRBJ1-2, with TRBD1 matching 9 bases. J lost 3 bases, V lost 2 bases, and 7 bases had no gene match. CDR1 is MNHNS, CDR2 SASEGT, per germline. This CDR3 has 16 residues. CDR3 region: CASSEMVGQGHYGYTF. The CDR3 nucleotides are TGTGCCAGCAGTGAAATGGTTGGACAGGGGCACTATGGCTACACCTTC.

The chain carries TRBV29-1 and TRBJ2-1; tentatively, D is TRBD2 (5 bases). The CDR3 length is 13 residues. V was cut by 4 bases and J by 0 bases, with 7 bases left in between. Germline V CDR1 and CDR2: SQVTM, ANQGSEA. DNA for the CDR3: TGCAGCGTTGTAGGGAGCTCCTACAATGAGCAGTTCTTC. Its translation: CSVVGSSYNEQFF.

This clonotype was counted only a few times. The gene calls are TRBV20-1 and TRBJ2-7, with D hard to call. This CDR3 has 12 residues. V gave up 8 bases and J gave up 7 bases, with 18 bases separating them. Looked up from germline, CDR1 is DFQATT and CDR2 is SNEGSKA (reference sequence). As DNA, the CDR3 is TGCAGTTACCTGAAGGCTTCACGGGAGCAGTACTTC. It codes for CSYLKASREQYF.

This chain links TRBV9 with TRBJ2-1, with 13 nucleotides matching TRBD2. J lost 7 bases, V lost 2 bases, and 15 bases had no gene match. The germline V gene encodes CDR1 SGDLS and CDR2 YYNGEE. The CDR3 totals 19 residues. The CDR3 reads CASSVNTPLTSGRMNEQFF. For the CDR3, the DNA is TGTGCCAGCAGCGTTAATACGCCGCTGACTAGCGGGAGGATGAATGAGCAGTTCTTC.

The chain joins TRBV12-3 or TRBV12-4 to TRBJ2-2; D gene uncertain. The CDR3 runs 15 residues. V gave up 3 bases and J gave up 0 bases, with 8 bases separating them. The CDR3 sequence is CASSLLTANTGELFF. The DNA of the CDR3 is TGTGCCAGCAGTTTGTTGACCGCGAACACCGGGGAGCTGTTTTTT.

The V and J genes are TRBV5-6 and TRBJ1-1; D gene uncertain. CDR3 length: 15 residues. Trimming shortened V by 0 bases and J by 0 bases, and 9 bases separated the two germline ends. Germline V gives CDR1 SGHDT, CDR2 YYEEEE. The CDR3 nucleotides read TGTGCCAGCAGCTTGGGCCCCAGGCTGAACACTGAAGCTTTCTTT. Translating gives CASSLGPRLNTEAFF.

This clonotype occurred a few times. The chain combines TRBV29-1 with TRBJ2-1; 10 bases are shared with TRBD2. Germline trimming cut 6 bases from V and 2 bases from J; bases unmatched to any gene: 4. This CDR3 has 14 residues. Germline V lookup: CDR1 SQVTM, CDR2 ANQGSEA. The CDR3 nucleotides read TGCAGCGTCGACACTAGCGGGGCCTACAATGAGCAGTTCTTC. This encodes CSVDTSGAYNEQFF.

This clonotype has a handful of counts. The chain employs TRBV4-1 and TRBJ2-2; D uncertain. V dropped 0 bases and J dropped 0 bases, with 5 bases sitting between them. Germline CDR1 MGHRA, CDR2 YSYEKL. The CDR3 is made up of 15 amino acids. Here the CDR3 DNA reads TGCGCCAGCAGCCAAGACCAATCGAACACCGGGGAGCTGTTTTTT. Translation gives CASSQDQSNTGELFF.

This clonotype appeared many times. The chain recombines TRBV11-2 with TRBJ1-2; no firm D call. CDR3 length equals 13 residues. V lost 5 bases and J lost 6, with 13 bases in between. Germline assignment: CDR1 SGHAT and CDR2 FQNNGV. CDR3: CASSPRWWHGYTF. DNA for the CDR3: TGTGCCAGCAGCCCAAGGTGGTGGCATGGCTACACCTTC.